This T cell receptor (beta chain) appears in the sequencing data of a study of blood T cells in healthy people across ages. Study outcomes and limitations: Estimated diversity across one million T cells was deemed an underestimate.

Through a sample-barcoded 5' primer and a J-beta primer mix, a second PCR was run for about 6 to 11 cycles. A template-switch adaptor with 12 random nucleotides tagged each cDNA molecule. A single record per CDR3 protein comes from TCRdb applying MiXCR to the 5' RACE reads. The data contain approximately 850,000 distinct CDR3 sequences, 44% of them singletons. This clonotype came up once. The target antigen is unknown. The junction shows a germline mismatch at one end, possibly a read error. The CDR3 extends over 17 amino acids. Germline CDR1 reads SEHNR; CDR2 reads FQNEAQ (reference sequence). The sample comprised blood. The chain employs TRBV7-9 and TRBJ2-4; D perhaps matches TRBD1 (6 bases). This TCR came from a man aged 55 to 70 in good health. The CDR3 reads CASSPRDILGARNIQYF. The CDR3 nucleotides read TGTGCCAGCAGCCCCCGGGACATTCTTGGAGCCAGAAACATTCAGTACTTC.